This T cell receptor (beta chain) comes out of a study of siplizumab effects on memory and regulatory T cells. The protocol was immunoSEQ multiplex PCR, while the TCRdb copy is restricted to in-frame clones and leaves out a portion. The sample yields 9,500 to 11,000 clones, around 45% seen once. Coculturing was carried out on the mixed lymphocyte reaction cells. It lasted around 6 days and was done at 37°C. The study labelled responder PBMCs with CFSE and stimulator PBMCs with Violet Dye, then mixed them 1:1. Study-wide results and caveats: Among mappable alloreactive CD4+ clones, the Treg-derived fraction averaged around 69% with siplizumab versus around 26% in controls. Roughly 75-97% of proliferating CD4+ or CD8+ clones lacked an assignable naive or memory phenotype.

Details on this clone: Its antigen is still unknown.

Sequenced: CFSE-low (dividing) CD8+ T cells sorted from an allogeneic mixed lymphocyte reaction. This receptor was obtained from a human donor in good health; the cells came from an allogeneic mixed lymphocyte reaction.

CDR3 protein: CASSYVGSTDTQYF. CDR3 coding DNA: TGTGCCAGCAGTTACGTAGGGTCCACAGATACGCAGTATTTT. The chain links TRBV6-5 to TRBJ2-3; no clear D gene. CDR3 size: 14 residues. V lost 2 bases, J lost 2 bases, and 8 bases lay in between. Germline loops: CDR1 MNHEY, CDR2 SVGAGI.